Below, 22 T cell receptor beta chains from the same sample are listed, as sequenced in a study of beta chain features in type 1 diabetes. Findings and caveats of the study: All four CD4+ subsets from Type 1 diabetes patients carried moderately but significantly shorter TCRB CDR3s.

No antigen has been identified for these receptors. Expressed TCRB transcripts were sequenced because the isolated RNA had all been reverse transcribed beforehand. Only in-frame clones appear in the TCRdb table, and some are missing; sequencing was by immunoSEQ multiplex PCR. The data hold 200,000 to 250,000 clones, with about 14% observed a single time. Sequencing input: naive CD4+ T cells from blood. The source is a man aged 25-40 years with type 1 diabetes.

This chain uses TRBV29-1 with TRBJ2-3, with unresolved D. The CDR3 is made up of 13 amino acids. Trimming cost V 2 bases and J 2 bases, with 8 bases left between them. CDR1 is SQVTM and CDR2 is ANQGSEA in the germline V gene. CDR3 amino acids: CSVETDFTDTQYF. The CDR3 region has the DNA TGCAGCGTTGAAACAGATTTCACAGATACGCAGTATTTT.

This clone was seen a handful of times. The same CDR3 can be traced to other DNA sequences in this sample. The chain couples TRBV11-2 to TRBJ1-2; TRBD1 matches 8 bases. V was clipped by 3 bases and J by 4 bases; unmatched bases: 4. The V gene's germline CDR1 is SGHAT and CDR2 FQNNGV. The CDR3 runs 14 residues. The CDR3 loop is CASSLSGGGYGYTF. The CDR3 coding sequence is TGTGCCAGCAGCTTGTCAGGGGGCGGCTATGGCTACACCTTC.

This clone was seen a single time. The V and J genes are TRBV2 and TRBJ1-4; 9 nucleotides line up with TRBD1. The CDR3 length is 16 residues. Germline values: CDR1 SNHLY, CDR2 FYNNEI. The V segment lost 5 bases and the J segment 8 bases; nucleotides outside the gene matches: 12. CDR3 bases: TGTGCCAGCAGTACCTATGGACAGGGGATCGGAGAAAAACTGTTTTTT. This translates into CASSTYGQGIGEKLFF. Supplemented by reference TRBV2 and TRBJ1-4, the full variable domain reads EPEVTQTPSHQVTQMGQEVILRCVPISNHLYFYWYRQILGQKVEFLVSFYNNEISEKSEIFDDQFSVERPDGSNFTLKIRSTKLEDSAMYFCASSTYGQGIGEKLFFGSGTQLSVL.

Only a few counts were recorded for this clone. J is TRBJ1-5 and V is TRBV29-1, with TRBD1 matching over 10 bases. There are 15 residues in the CDR3. Germline CDR1 and CDR2: SQVTM and ANQGSEA. V lost 5 bases, J lost 5 bases, and 9 bases stayed unmatched. CDR3 sequence: CSVLSTGTGDQPQHF. Here the CDR3 DNA reads TGCAGCGTTCTTTCTACTGGGACAGGGGATCAGCCCCAGCATTTT.

The V and J genes are TRBV29-1 and TRBJ2-5, with D possibly matching TRBD2 (7 bases). CDR3 length equals 12 residues. Trimming pared 4 bases from V and 5 bases from J, leaving 11 bases between. The germline CDR1 and CDR2 sequences are SQVTM and ANQGSEA. CDR3 sequence (DNA): TGCAGCGTTGGGGGGGGCGGGGAGACCCAGTACTTC. As protein: CSVGGGGETQYF.

V is TRBV10-3 and J is TRBJ1-6, with D possibly matching TRBD1 (5 bases). CDR3 length: 16 amino acids. V was clipped by 3 bases and J by 10 bases, with 19 bases between them. CDR1 and CDR2 (germline): ENHRY, SYGVKD. In DNA, the CDR3 is TGTGCCATCAGTGATGAGCTTGGACGCGGGGACTCACCCCTCCACTTT. It encodes CAISDELGRGDSPLHF.

This clone has only a few counts. The chain joins TRBV5-1 to TRBJ2-3; D unclear. The germline V and J ends were trimmed by 2 bases and 2 bases, with 9 bases remaining between them. This CDR3 spans 14 amino acids. Germline CDR1 reads SGHRS; CDR2 reads YFSETQ. In DNA, the CDR3 is TGCGCCAGCAGCTTCCGGAGACCCACAGATACGCAGTATTTT. It yields the protein CASSFRRPTDTQYF. The whole variable domain, filled in from reference TRBV5-1 and TRBJ2-3, reads KAGVTQTPRYLIKTRGQQVTLSCSPISGHRSVSWYQQTPGQGLQFLFEYFSETQRNKGNFPGRFSGRQFSNSRSEMNVSTLELGDSALYLCASSFRRPTDTQYFGPGTRLTVL.

The chain uses TRBV21-1 and TRBJ1-1; the listed D gene, TRBD1, was not tested against the DNA. TRBV21-1 is a known pseudogene. The CDR3 totals 22 residues. This CDR3 reads CASSRGGWDRGRASAGSTEAFF. DNA of the CDR3: TGTGCCAGCAGCCGAGGGGGCTGGGACAGGGGGCGAGCCTCGGCGGGAAGCACTGAAGCTTTCTTT.

This clone was picked up a small number of times. This rearrangement joins TRBV7-2 to TRBJ2-2; weak D call: TRBD1 (6 bases). The germline gives CDR1 SGHTA, CDR2 FQGNSA. This CDR3 has 15 amino acids. V lost 6 bases, J lost 3 bases, and 14 bases lay in between. The CDR3 is CASSFDRSYTGELFF. The CDR3 DNA sequence: TGTGCCAGCAGTTTCGACAGGTCTTACACCGGGGAGCTGTTTTTT.

The genes are TRBV7-9 and TRBJ2-7; TRBD1 is a possible D gene (5 bases). CDR1 and CDR2 (germline): SEHNR, FQNEAQ (reference sequence). V dropped 2 bases and J dropped 0 bases, with 14 bases sitting between them. There are 16 residues in the CDR3. CDR3: CASSLSGRVSSYEQYF. The CDR3 DNA is TGTGCCAGCAGCTTATCCGGCAGGGTAAGCTCCTACGAGCAGTACTTC.

The chain employs TRBV7-9 and TRBJ1-4; 10 bases fit TRBD1. The CDR3 loop spans 16 amino acids. Trimming at V came to 4 bases and at J to 0 bases, leaving 2 bases not matched to a gene. Germline CDR1 is SEHNR and CDR2 is FQNEAQ (reference sequence). The CDR3 region is CASSSGTGATNEKLFF. DNA for the CDR3: TGTGCCAGCAGCTCCGGGACAGGGGCAACTAATGAAAAACTGTTTTTT. Drawing the rest from reference TRBV7-9 and TRBJ1-4, the complete variable domain is DTGVSQNPRHKITKRGQNVTFRCDPISEHNRLYWYRQTLGQGPEFLTYFQNEAQLEKSRLLSDRFSAERPKGSFSTLEIQRTEQGDSAMYLCASSSGTGATNEKLFFGSGTQLSVL.

This clone was detected a few times. The J gene is TRBJ2-1, the V gene TRBV5-1; 13 bases align to TRBD2. V trimming: 3 bases; J trimming: 12 bases; junction bases outside the gene matches: 9. This CDR3 has 15 residues. Germline CDR1 is SGHRS and CDR2 is YFSETQ. The CDR3 loop reads CASSSGTSGTLRQFF. The CDR3 DNA sequence: TGCGCCAGCAGCTCCGGGACTAGCGGGACTCTAAGGCAGTTCTTC.

The chain has TRBV20-1 and TRBJ2-1; unclear D gene. Trimming left V 5 bases short and J 5 bases short, with 7 bases between. The CDR3 spans 11 residues. CDR1 and CDR2 from the germline V gene are DFQATT and SNEGSKA (reference sequence). DNA of the CDR3: TGCAGTGCTGGGCTACACAATGAGCAGTTCTTC. The encoded protein is CSAGLHNEQFF.

This clone has just a few counts. The rearrangement uses TRBV19 and TRBJ1-5, with 7 bases lining up with TRBD1. CDR1 LNHDA and CDR2 SQIVND come from the germline V gene (reference sequence). The CDR3 has 14 residues. The junction had 2 bases not matched to a gene; V was cut back by 1 base and J by 5 bases. Written as DNA, the CDR3 is TGTGCCAGTAGTATAGGGACAGGCTATCAGCCCCAGCATTTT. Encoded protein: CASSIGTGYQPQHF. The complete variable domain, with remaining parts taken from reference TRBV19 and TRBJ1-5, reads DGGITQSPKYLFRKEGQNVTLSCEQNLNHDAMYWYRQDPGQGLRLIYYSQIVNDFQKGDIAEGYSVSREKKESFPLTVTSAQKNPTAFYLCASSIGTGYQPQHFGDGTRLSIL.

The chain is built from TRBV7-9 and TRBJ2-7; D uncertain. The CDR3 covers 15 residues. Trimming took 0 bases from V and 6 from J, leaving 15 bases between them. Germline lookup yields CDR1 SEHNR and CDR2 FQNEAQ (reference sequence). CDR3 bases: TGTGCCAGCAGCTTAGCAGAAGAGTATTCGATCGAGCAGTACTTC. Translating gives CASSLAEEYSIEQYF.

This chain links TRBV18 with TRBJ2-3; 7 bases line up with TRBD2. The CDR3 is 16 residues long. Germline loops: CDR1 KGHSH, CDR2 LQKENI. Unmatched junction bases numbered 11, after V lost 3 bases and J lost 5 bases. This chain's CDR3 is CASSPVLAGVVDTQYF. The CDR3 DNA sequence: TGTGCCAGCTCACCGGTCCTCGCGGGAGTCGTAGATACGCAGTATTTT. Full variable domain (remainder filled in from reference TRBV18 and TRBJ2-3): NAGVMQNPRHLVRRRGQEARLRCSPMKGHSHVYWYRQLPEEGLKFMVYLQKENIIDESGMPKERFSAEFPKEGPSILRIQQVVRGDSAAYFCASSPVLAGVVDTQYFGPGTRLTVL.

In this sample, this clone turned up a few times. This chain's CDR3 is CATRVASYEQYF. CDR3 in DNA: TGTGCCACCCGGGTAGCCTCCTACGAGCAGTACTTC. The chain uses TRBV10-3 and TRBJ2-7; D unclear. This CDR3 spans 12 amino acids. The V end was cut by 10 bases, the J end by 0 bases, with 10 bases between. Germline V gives CDR1 ENHRY, CDR2 SYGVKD.

The chain carries TRBV25-1 and TRBJ1-6, with 7 bases lining up with TRBD1. The ends lost 3 bases at V and 7 bases at J; junction bases unmatched: 3. The germline V gene encodes CDR1 MGHDK and CDR2 SYGVNS. The CDR3 is 14 residues long. The CDR3 protein is CASSEGQPNSPLHF. The CDR3 DNA follows: TGTGCCAGCAGTGAGGGACAGCCAAATTCACCCCTCCACTTT.

The J gene is TRBJ1-1, the V gene TRBV5-1, with 7 bases lining up with TRBD1. V lost 0 bases and J lost 1; bases outside the gene matches: 3. This CDR3 is 15 amino acids long. Per the germline V gene, CDR1 is SGHRS and CDR2 is YFSETQ. The CDR3, as DNA: TGCGCCAGCAGCTTGGAGGACAGGAAGAACACTGAAGCTTTCTTT. Translated: CASSLEDRKNTEAFF.

This clone was picked up a small number of times. The rearrangement links TRBV6-5 to TRBJ2-5, with TRBD2 as a possible D gene (5 bases). CDR3 length: 12 amino acids. V was trimmed by 6 bases and J by 4 bases, leaving 9 bases between them. CDR1 MNHEY and CDR2 SVGAGI come from the germline V gene. The CDR3 sequence: CASRRVAETQYF. The DNA for the CDR3 is TGTGCCAGCAGGAGGGTTGCAGAGACCCAGTACTTC.

The rearrangement links TRBV11-2 to TRBJ2-1; TRBD2 is a possible D gene (5 bases). The V end lost 1 base, the J end lost 7 bases, and 14 bases lay between the germline ends. The CDR3 contains 15 residues. Germline V gene sequence: CDR1 SGHAT, CDR2 FQNNGV. CDR3 coding DNA: TGTGCCAGCAGCTTAGCGACGGGGAGAACGAATGAGCAGTTCTTC. This translates into CASSLATGRTNEQFF. Full variable domain (outside the CDR3, taken from reference TRBV11-2 and TRBJ2-1): EAGVAQSPRYKIIEKRQSVAFWCNPISGHATLYWYQQILGQGPKLLIQFQNNGVVDDSQLPKDRFSAERLKGVDSTLKIQPAKLEDSAVYLCASSLATGRTNEQFFGPGTRLTVL.

This clone was seen a handful of times. The J gene is TRBJ1-5, the V gene TRBV19; the D gene is possibly TRBD1 (6 bases). The CDR3 has 16 amino acids. V was pared by 1 base and J by 1 base, with 11 bases between. Germline V CDR1 and CDR2: LNHDA, SQIVND (reference sequence). This CDR3 is CASSIGAGESNQPQHF. DNA for the CDR3: TGTGCCAGTAGTATAGGGGCAGGGGAAAGCAATCAGCCCCAGCATTTT.